This entry lists 14 T cell receptor beta chains sequenced from one sample in a study of blood T cell repertoires in COVID-19. The assay was immunoSEQ multiplex PCR, and TCRdb's table has in-frame clones only and misses some. Among over 120,000 clones listed, roughly 90% were seen once. The sample comprised peripheral blood. Receptors were obtained from a human donor in a cohort sampled during active COVID-19.

The chain joins TRBV19 to TRBJ1-2; D is uncertain. CDR3 length: 14 amino acids. Germline V lookup: CDR1 LNHDA, CDR2 SQIVND (reference sequence). Deletions cut 4 bases from V and 4 bases from J, with 13 bases between. This chain's CDR3 is CASSTPDYLYGYTF. CDR3 DNA sequence: TGTGCCAGTAGTACCCCAGATTATCTCTATGGCTACACCTTC.

V usage is TRBV5-1 and J usage is TRBJ2-5; D unclear. V gave up 2 bases and J gave up 5 bases, with 16 bases separating them. Germline V CDR1 and CDR2: SGHRS, YFSETQ. CDR3 length: 15 amino acids. CDR3 region: CASSLSEPSRETQYF. DNA for the CDR3: TGCGCCAGCAGCTTATCGGAGCCAAGTCGGGAGACCCAGTACTTC.

The V and J genes are TRBV7-3 and TRBJ1-1; D remains unclear. The V end was cut by 4 bases, the J end by 6 bases, with 12 bases between. This CDR3 spans 13 amino acids. CDR1 and CDR2 from the germline V gene are SGHTA and FQGTGA. This CDR3 reads CASSSSVGAEAFF. CDR3 in DNA: TGTGCCAGCAGCTCGTCAGTGGGCGCTGAAGCTTTCTTT.

The chain has TRBV6-5 and TRBJ2-5, with D possibly TRBD1 on 5 matching bases. CDR1 is MNHEY, CDR2 SVGAGI, per germline. This CDR3 is built from 16 residues. Trimming removed 2 bases from V and 7 bases from J, with 20 bases in between. The CDR3 spells CASSYNSFVDSGTQYF. DNA for the CDR3: TGTGCCAGCAGTTACAACTCATTTGTTGACAGTGGGACCCAGTACTTC.

This chain joins TRBV27 and TRBJ2-3; 9 bases line up with TRBD2. This CDR3 spans 14 amino acids. V shed 6 bases, J shed 5 bases, and the junction held 6 bases outside the gene matches. Germline-derived CDR1 and CDR2 are MNHEY and SMNVEV (reference sequence). For the CDR3, the DNA is TGTGCCAGCAGGATAGCGGGGGCGGGAGATACGCAGTATTTT. Encoded protein: CASRIAGAGDTQYF.

The chain is built from TRBV27 and TRBJ2-1, with TRBD2 matching over 8 bases. The CDR3 consists of 15 residues. Germline CDR1 is MNHEY and CDR2 is SMNVEV (reference sequence). J lost 0 bases, V lost 5 bases, and 3 bases had no gene match. CDR3 protein: CASSATSGSYNEQFF. The CDR3 DNA is TGTGCCAGCAGTGCCACTAGCGGCTCCTACAATGAGCAGTTCTTC.

The rearrangement links TRBV6-5 to TRBJ2-1; no reliable D call. The V end lost 6 bases, the J end lost 4 bases, and 7 bases lay between the germline ends. Germline CDR1 is MNHEY and CDR2 is SVGAGI. The CDR3 loop spans 12 amino acids. The CDR3 sequence: CASRAYYNEQFF. CDR3 coding DNA: TGTGCCAGCAGAGCCTATTACAATGAGCAGTTCTTC.

This sequence joins TRBV10-3 and TRBJ1-6; TRBD1 agrees at 7 bases. The CDR3 contains 14 residues. The trim removed 6 bases at V and 4 bases at J, leaving 3 bases unmatched. The germline V gene encodes CDR1 ENHRY and CDR2 SYGVKD. The DNA for the CDR3 is TGTGCCATCAGCGACAGGGAATATAATTCACCCCTCCACTTT. Protein: CAISDREYNSPLHF.

V gene TRBV27 combines with J gene TRBJ1-1; 9 positions match TRBD1. The J segment lost 2 bases and the V segment lost 3 bases, leaving 1 base of the junction unmatched. The germline CDR1 and CDR2 sequences are MNHEY and SMNVEV (reference sequence). The CDR3 extends over 14 amino acids. Here the CDR3 reads CASSLTGGNTEAFF. CDR3 DNA sequence: TGTGCCAGCAGTTTGACAGGGGGTAACACTGAAGCTTTCTTT.

V is TRBV5-1 and J is TRBJ2-3; D possibly corresponds to TRBD2 (6 bases). Trimming shortened V by 3 bases and J by 4 bases, and 18 bases separated the two germline ends. In germline, CDR1 is SGHRS, CDR2 YFSETQ. This CDR3 region has 16 residues. The CDR3 nucleotides are TGCGCCAGCAGCTGGGGGGTTCTCTTGGACGCAGATACGCAGTATTTT. As protein: CASSWGVLLDADTQYF.

CDR3 in amino acids: CASSYGAGSGANVLTF. CDR3 DNA: TGTGCCAGCAGTTATGGGGCAGGCAGTGGGGCCAACGTCCTGACTTTC. The rearrangement joins TRBV6-5 to TRBJ2-6, with D maybe TRBD1 (5 bases). The germline gives CDR1 MNHEY, CDR2 SVGAGI. Trimming pared 3 bases from V and 3 bases from J, leaving 12 bases between. The CDR3 has 16 amino acids.

The CDR3 loop reads CASSYSPDFSRQYF. In DNA form, the CDR3 reads TGTGCCAGCAGTTACTCGCCGGACTTTTCTCGGCAGTACTTC. The chain recombines TRBV6-5 with TRBJ2-7; a weak D match, TRBD2 (5 bases). CDR1 is MNHEY, CDR2 SVGAGI, per germline. V was cut by 0 bases and J by 9 bases, with 15 bases left in between. The CDR3 extends over 14 amino acids.

This clone was counted a few times. The chain recombines TRBV27 with TRBJ1-2; D may be TRBD1 (6 bases). This CDR3 comprises 12 residues. CDR1 and CDR2 (germline): MNHEY, SMNVEV (reference sequence). Trimming cost V 6 bases and J 6 bases, with 11 bases left between them. The CDR3 spells CASSPTGNGYTF. The CDR3, as DNA: TGTGCCAGCAGCCCTACAGGGAATGGCTACACCTTC.

The genes are TRBV5-1 and TRBJ1-3, with a tentative D call TRBD1 (6 bases). The CDR3 is made up of 16 amino acids. The V gene lost 0 bases and the J gene lost 4 bases, with 14 bases spanning the gap. Germline loops: CDR1 SGHRS, CDR2 YFSETQ. The CDR3 coding sequence is TGCGCCAGCAGCTTGGGGACAGCCTTCGAGGGAAACACCATATATTTT. Its protein product is CASSLGTAFEGNTIYF.